This TCR beta chain was sequenced during a study of blood T cell repertoires in COVID-19 (dated by TCRdb to the early 2020s). Regarding the study in general: Samples from collaborators originated in the United States, Italy and Spain and spanned both the acute and convalescent phases of COVID-19. The samples were drawn from the first 160 participants of the ongoing ImmuneRACE study and from 1,200 or so subjects provided by 6 global collaborators. The repertoires were made available in a free public database intended to serve as a resource for research on the immune response to SARS-CoV-2. The dataset comprised deeply sampled blood TCRbeta repertoires from subjects exposed to, actively infected with, or recovered from COVID-19. The prospective study material was composed of cDNA or gDNA derived from T cells, B-cell-depleted T cells, or PBMCs. HLA class I and class II types, where available, came from metadata supplied by the sample provider rather than from assay-based typing. A de-identified subject ID, COVID-19 status, age in years and sex were almost always included in the sample metadata.

Details on this clone: Its antigen target is currently unknown. Base qualities were left out, and no much larger clone turns up one base away.

Study-wide findings and limitations: The quantity of clinical and demographic metadata differed by source and by participant and was supplied without curation.

Collaborating institutions collected whole blood in K2EDTA tubes following their own protocols. For TCRbeta analysis, collaborator samples were shipped as frozen whole blood, as isolated PBMCs, or as DNA extracted from either sample type. V drops 2 bases and J drops 0 bases, leaving 10 bases in between. The germline V gene (reference sequence) sets CDR1 to MNHNY and CDR2 to SVGAGI. The CDR3 runs 15 amino acids, cysteine and phenylalanine included. The kept DNA is CDR3 alone, 45 bases in frame from the first base. TCRbeta CDR3 regions were amplified from genomic DNA by means of the immunoSEQ Assay, a bias-controlled multiplex PCR. From the authors' description of their analysis: The number of nucleated cells in each sample was estimated from the amplification of reference gene primers within the assay. To quantify the absolute abundance of each unique TCRbeta CDR3 rearrangement, sequence reads were collapsed and filtered. For each sample, productive Simpson clonality was calculated by taking the square root of Simpson's diversity index across productive rearrangements. As stored in TCRdb, this immuneACCESS dataset retains in-frame rearrangements with V and J assigned. A fraction of the clones does not appear; measured against another copy, unresolved V genes explain less than half of the discrepancy, and the remainder lacks a known reason. V and J calls and clone size are those listed in that table; D and trimming were worked out from the DNA. Here the sample has about 190,000 clones; around 79% occur a single time. The ten largest clonotypes hold roughly 17% of the sample.

The sequence links TRBV6-6 to TRBJ1-2; the D gene is unclear. The sequenced sample consisted of peripheral blood. The clonotype originates from a man aged 60 to 75 with active or convalescent COVID-19. The CDR3 loop reads CASSYGPDTNYGYTF. The bases are TGTGCCAGCAGTTACGGGCCAGATACTAACTATGGCTACACCTTC.